These 3 T cell receptor beta chains were sequenced from one sample in a study of blood T cell repertoires in COVID-19. Method: immunoSEQ multiplex PCR; TCRdb's copy keeps in-frame clones and lacks some. In the table there are some 520,000 clones, 75% to 90% of which are singletons. Sequenced material: peripheral blood. The receptors originated from a man aged 18 to 29 with COVID-19, enrolled during active disease.

The J gene is TRBJ2-1, the V gene TRBV7-9; 12 bases are shared with TRBD1. The V gene's germline CDR1 is SEHNR and CDR2 FQNEAQ (reference sequence). This CDR3 is built from 15 residues. The junction had 9 bases not matched to a gene; V was cut back by 6 bases and J by 9 bases. CDR3 sequence reads: CASRPGQGALGEQFF. DNA of the CDR3: TGTGCCAGCAGGCCGGGACAGGGGGCTCTTGGTGAGCAGTTCTTC.

CDR3 in DNA: TGTGCCAGTTCTCGACAGGGGTCCCACGAGCAGTACTTC. This encodes CASSRQGSHEQYF. The chain recombines TRBV19 with TRBJ2-7, with 8 bases lining up with TRBD1. Germline CDR1 LNHDA, CDR2 SQIVND (reference sequence). Unmatched junction bases numbered 8, after V lost 8 bases and J lost 5 bases. The CDR3 is 13 residues long.

The V gene is TRBV11-3, the J gene TRBJ2-7; TRBD2 agrees at 9 bases. V lost 4 bases to trimming and J lost 4 bases; unmatched junction nucleotides: 5. This CDR3 contains 14 residues. Germline values: CDR1 SGHNT, CDR2 YENEEA. CDR3 protein: CASSSGGRGYEQYF. The CDR3 coding sequence is TGTGCCAGCAGCTCGGGCGGGAGGGGTTACGAGCAGTACTTC.